Below, 12 T cell receptor beta chains from the same sample are listed, as sequenced in a study of blood T cell repertoires in COVID-19. Data came from immunoSEQ multiplex PCR; TCRdb stores just in-frame clones and leaves some out. The sample contains approximately 670,000 clones, about 87% of which appear only once. The specimen sequenced was peripheral blood. All receptors come from a woman aged 18-29 years with acute or convalescent COVID-19.

This clone was seen a handful of times. The chain recombines TRBV25-1 with TRBJ1-3; no definite D call. The germline V and J ends were trimmed by 8 bases and 0 bases, with 14 bases remaining between them. The CDR3 runs 15 residues. Germline assignment: CDR1 MGHDK and CDR2 SYGVNS. CDR3 residues: CASQNLRSSGNTIYF. CDR3 coding DNA: TGTGCCAGCCAGAACTTACGGAGCTCTGGAAACACCATATATTTT.

The chain couples TRBV21-1 to TRBJ2-5; no DNA check was done on the table's D call, TRBD1. TRBV21-1 is classified as a pseudogene. This CDR3 has 14 amino acids. Here the CDR3 reads CASSAHRAKETQYF. DNA of the CDR3: TGTGCCAGCAGCGCCCACAGGGCGAAAGAGACCCAGTACTTC.

For this clone: The sample holds other DNA sequences that translate to the same CDR3. V is TRBV6-5 and J is TRBJ2-7; TRBD1 matches 7 bases. CDR1 MNHEY and CDR2 SVGAGI come from the germline V gene. The CDR3 covers 13 residues. The junction had 6 bases not matched to a gene; V was cut back by 8 bases and J by 2 bases. The CDR3 reads CASSRDRAYEQYF. In DNA form, the CDR3 reads TGTGCCAGCTCGAGGGACAGAGCCTACGAGCAGTACTTC.

The sample holds one count of this clone. This chain joins TRBV4-2 and TRBJ1-2; 11 nucleotides align to TRBD1. Germline loops: CDR1 LGHNA, CDR2 YNFKEQ. V was pared by 1 base and J by 7 bases, with 8 bases of the junction left unmatched. There are 16 residues in the CDR3. In DNA form, the CDR3 reads TGTGCCAGCAGCCAAGCCCACGGGGGGACAGGGGGTGGCTACACCTTC. Its translation: CASSQAHGGTGGGYTF.

This chain uses TRBV5-8 with TRBJ1-2; D might be TRBD1 (6 bases). Trimming pared 3 bases from V and 0 bases from J, leaving 15 bases between. CDR1 is SGHTS and CDR2 is YDEGEE in the germline V gene. The CDR3 consists of 16 residues. CDR3 amino acids: CASSSTYRESNYGYTF. The CDR3 DNA sequence: TGTGCCAGCAGCTCCACCTACAGGGAATCTAACTATGGCTACACCTTC.

This chain links TRBV10-1 with TRBJ1-4; tentatively, D is TRBD1 (5 bases). Germline CDR1 and CDR2: WNHNN and SYGVQD (reference sequence). The ends were cut back, 9 bases at V and 8 bases at J, with 22 bases in the middle. CDR3 size: 15 residues. The CDR3: CASPPTGSKEEKLFF. In DNA form, the CDR3 reads TGCGCCAGTCCGCCTACAGGATCGAAGGAGGAAAAACTGTTTTTT.

The chain links TRBV2 to TRBJ1-6, with D unclear. This CDR3 is 15 amino acids long. The V end was cut by 7 bases, the J end by 3 bases, with 13 bases between. Germline values: CDR1 SNHLY, CDR2 FYNNEI. The CDR3 region has the DNA TGTGCCAGCATCTCCGACGGACTCTATAATTCACCCCTCCACTTT. Translation: CASISDGLYNSPLHF.

The chain employs TRBV18 and TRBJ2-7; 14 bases map to TRBD2. CDR3 length equals 15 residues. Looked up from germline, CDR1 is KGHSH and CDR2 is LQKENI. J gave up 7 bases and V 3 bases, and 5 bases lay outside the gene matches. DNA for the CDR3: TGTGCCAGCTCACCTCGACTAGCGGGGGGGCGGGAGCAGTACTTC. Residues: CASSPRLAGGREQYF.

This chain uses TRBV6-5 with TRBJ1-1; 12 bases agree with TRBD1. Germline V gene sequence: CDR1 MNHEY, CDR2 SVGAGI. This CDR3 contains 15 residues. V lost 6 bases, J lost 0 bases, and 2 bases stayed unmatched. CDR3 sequence reads: CASRGQGAMNTEAFF. As DNA, the CDR3 is TGTGCCAGCAGGGGACAGGGGGCCATGAACACTGAAGCTTTCTTT.

This chain joins TRBV19 and TRBJ1-2, with 10 bases aligning to TRBD1. The germline V gene encodes CDR1 LNHDA and CDR2 SQIVND (reference sequence). Trimming at V came to 7 bases and at J to 4 bases, leaving 6 bases not matched to a gene. This CDR3 has 14 residues. The CDR3 DNA reads TGTGCCAGTAACCCGGACAGGGGGACCTATGGCTACACCTTC. Protein: CASNPDRGTYGYTF.

The chain has TRBV10-2 and TRBJ2-5; TRBD1 matches at 8 bases. Germline CDR1 WSHSY, CDR2 SAAADI. V lost 2 bases and J lost 8; bases outside the gene matches: 7. The CDR3 is 14 residues long. The CDR3 region has the DNA TGCGCCAGCAGTGAGCCGGACAGGGTTGATACCCAGTACTTC. It specifies CASSEPDRVDTQYF.

The V gene is TRBV30, the J gene TRBJ1-1; D ambiguous. With 6 bases removed from V and 0 bases from J, the gap between germline ends came to 14 bases. Germline V lookup: CDR1 GTSNPN, CDR2 SVGIG (reference sequence). The CDR3 loop spans 14 amino acids. CDR3 amino acids: CACRRETLNTEAFF. In DNA, the CDR3 is TGTGCCTGCAGGCGGGAGACATTGAACACTGAAGCTTTCTTT. The full variable domain, rest sourced from reference TRBV30 and TRBJ1-1, is SQTIHQWPATLVQPVGSPLSLECTVEGTSNPNLYWYRQAAGRGLQLLFYSVGIGQISSEVPQNLSASRPQDRQFILSSKKLLLSDSGFYLCACRRETLNTEAFFGQGTRLTVV.